This TCR beta chain was recovered during a study of T cells after yellow fever vaccination. The CDR3 loop spans 17 amino acids. Germline V gene lookup returns CDR1 DFQATT and CDR2 SNEGSKA (reference sequence). V gave up 0 bases and J gave up 4 bases; unmatched junction bases: 9. A process of 5'RACE template switching, which added a universal primer site and UMIs, was used to make TCR cDNA. TCRdb fed the 5' RACE reads into MiXCR, producing one record per CDR3 protein. Of around 590,000 distinct CDR3 sequences listed, approximately 13% are singletons. This clonotype was seen a few times. The chain links TRBV20-1 to TRBJ1-6; 7 bases match TRBD1. Sample: PBMCs, taken on the day of the yellow fever booster vaccination. The origin of this receptor is a man aged 30 to 39 who received the YFV17D yellow fever vaccine. The CDR3 protein is CSARDSGTAPYNSPLHF. CDR3 nucleotide sequence: TGCAGTGCTAGAGATTCGGGGACAGCCCCTTATAATTCACCCCTCCACTTT.